The rows below give T cell receptor beta chains drawn from one sample of a study of response to subunit inactivated influenza vaccine. In TCRdb, the RT-PCR reads were re-called with MiXCR into one record per CDR3 protein. Among about 540,000 distinct CDR3 sequences, roughly 23% were seen once, and the ten largest hold 2.8%. These data were likewise used in another study, on T cells expressing NK-cell markers.

The source was CD4+ T cells sorted from PBMCs, collected 11 to 12 days after vaccination. These receptors came from a man aged 50-60 years who received an inactivated influenza vaccine. CDR3s include the opening cysteine and the closing phenylalanine or tryptophan. D genes are given only for firm matches. Only part of the rows carry a size: once, few, many, or a class if the clone is expanded.

J gene	D gene	clone size	V gene	CDR3 protein	CDR3 DNA
TRBJ2-7	TRBD2	.	TRBV3-1	CASSSTSGGAREQYF	TGTGCCAGCAGCTCGACTAGCGGGGGGGCCAGGGAGCAGTACTTC
TRBJ2-4	TRBD2	many	TRBV7-2	CASSTRLAGNIQYF	TGTGCCAGCAGCACACGACTAGCTGGAAACATTCAGTACTTC
TRBJ2-7	TRBD2	.	TRBV7-2	CASSPVSGGYEQYF	TGTGCCAGCAGCCCAGTTAGCGGGGGCTACGAGCAGTACTTC
TRBJ1-2	TRBD1	.	TRBV28	CASREGARDYGYTF	TGTGCCAGCAGGGAGGGGGCGCGGGACTATGGCTACACCTTC
TRBJ2-7	TRBD1	.	TRBV6-2/TRBV6-3	CASNDRVAYEQYF	TGTGCCAGCAACGACAGGGTCGCCTACGAGCAGTACTTC
TRBJ2-7	TRBD2	many	TRBV3-1	CASSQLGGRSSEQYF	TGTGCCAGCAGCCAATTGGGCGGGAGAAGTAGCGAGCAGTACTTC
TRBJ1-2	TRBD1	few	TRBV12-3/TRBV12-4	CASSFWDRAGYTF	TGTGCCAGCAGTTTCTGGGACAGGGCTGGCTACACCTTC
TRBJ1-1	.	.	TRBV3-1	CASSRVPGGPVVAFF	TGTGCCAGCAGCCGTGTCCCCGGGGGCCCGGTAGTTGCTTTCTTT
TRBJ2-3	TRBD2	few	TRBV10-3	CAIRGAGSFTDTQYF	TGTGCCATCAGAGGAGCGGGATCTTTCACAGATACGCAGTATTTT
TRBJ1-5	.	.	TRBV20-1	CSARVKGADYPPQHF	TGCAGTGCTAGAGTTAAGGGTGCAGATTATCCGCCCCAGCATTTT
TRBJ2-1	TRBD1	.	TRBV11-3	CASSRDRSSSYNEQFF	TGTGCCAGCAGCAGGGACAGGTCTAGCTCCTACAATGAGCAGTTCTTC
TRBJ2-3	.	few	TRBV6-1	CASRGRRGPDTQYF	TGTGCCAGCAGAGGGCGGAGAGGACCAGATACGCAGTATTTT
TRBJ2-7	.	.	TRBV5-1	CASSLETGYEQYF	TGCGCCAGCAGCTTGGAGACAGGCTACGAGCAGTACTTC
TRBJ2-7	TRBD1	few	TRBV3-1	CASSQGTGSPYEQYF	TGTGCCAGCAGCCAAGGGACAGGGTCCCCCTACGAGCAGTACTTC
TRBJ2-3	TRBD1	.	TRBV20-1	CSARGLRRTGGTDTQYF	TGCAGTGCTAGAGGGTTGCGGAGGACAGGGGGGACAGATACGCAGTATTTT
TRBJ1-2	TRBD1	few	TRBV29-1	CSGGQSDYGYTF	TGCAGCGGGGGACAGTCGGACTATGGCTACACCTTC
TRBJ2-5	.	once	TRBV3-1	CASSQEGWSETQYF	TGTGCCAGCAGCCAAGAAGGGTGGAGTGAGACCCAGTACTTC
TRBJ1-3	.	.	TRBV2	CASSDQWKVGGTIYF	TGTGCCAGCAGTGATCAGTGGAAGGTGGGAGGCACCATATATTTT
TRBJ1-1	.	.	TRBV12-3/TRBV12-4	CASSLGSISGAFF	TGTGCCAGCAGTTTAGGCAGTATTTCGGGGGCTTTCTTT
TRBJ2-3	.	few	TRBV18	CASSPGFRPINTDTQYF	TGTGCCAGCTCACCAGGATTCAGACCCATCAACACAGATACGCAGTATTTT
TRBJ2-3	TRBD2	few	TRBV29-1	CSVGRLAGVPDTQYF	TGCAGCGTGGGGCGACTAGCGGGGGTCCCAGATACGCAGTATTTT
TRBJ2-3	TRBD2	.	TRBV20-1	CSATSGSYTQYF	TGCAGTGCTACTAGCGGGAGTTATACGCAGTATTTT
TRBJ1-1	TRBD1	.	TRBV12-3/TRBV12-4	CASRKDRGEAFF	TGTGCCAGCAGAAAAGACAGGGGGGAAGCTTTCTTT
TRBJ2-7	TRBD1	few	TRBV2	CACLGQGHAYEQYF	TGTGCCTGCTTGGGACAGGGGCACGCCTACGAGCAGTACTTC
TRBJ2-3	.	.	TRBV10-3	CAISERVVQRMGTDTQYF	TGTGCCATCAGTGAGAGGGTGGTACAGCGAATGGGCACAGATACGCAGTATTTT
TRBJ2-7	.	.	TRBV20-1	CSALDVSYEQYF	TGCAGTGCGTTAGACGTGAGCTACGAGCAGTACTTC
TRBJ1-6	.	few	TRBV7-6	CASSLNPGPSNSPLHF	TGTGCCAGCAGCCTCAACCCGGGACCCTCTAATTCACCCCTCCACTTT
TRBJ2-6	.	few	TRBV18	CASSPPQGFSTTRSGANVLTF	TGTGCCAGCTCACCCCCCCAGGGGTTCAGTACCACTCGTTCTGGGGCCAACGTCCTGACTTTC
TRBJ2-6	.	many	TRBV11-2	CASSLGFLDRKTSWANVLTF	TGTGCCAGCAGCTTAGGGTTCCTGGACAGAAAAACCTCCTGGGCCAACGTCCTGACTTTC
TRBJ2-1	TRBD2	.	TRBV7-9	CASSQTGLAGDNEQFF	TGTGCCAGCAGCCAGACGGGACTAGCGGGGGACAATGAGCAGTTCTTC
TRBJ1-6	.	.	TRBV13	CASSFGAGQSNSPLHF	TGTGCCAGCAGCTTTGGCGCCGGGCAGTCTAATTCACCCCTCCACTTT
TRBJ2-5	.	few	TRBV11-3	CASSPEGYQETQYF	TGTGCCAGCAGCCCAGAGGGGTACCAAGAGACCCAGTACTTC
TRBJ2-1	TRBD2	few	TRBV7-2	CASSLGRSGRFFNEQFF	TGTGCCAGCAGCTTAGGACGGAGCGGGAGGTTTTTCAATGAGCAGTTCTTC
TRBJ2-7	.	.	TRBV20-1	CSARVLGLEGWWQYF	TGCAGTGCTAGAGTTTTAGGCTTAGAAGGATGGTGGCAGTACTTC
TRBJ2-1	TRBD1	.	TRBV5-1	CASSSIGKQGSLEFF	TGCGCCAGCAGCTCGATTGGAAAACAGGGGAGCCTGGAGTTCTTC
TRBJ2-2	.	.	TRBV9	CASSVSSMANTGELFF	TGTGCCAGCAGCGTCTCCTCGATGGCGAACACCGGGGAGCTGTTTTTT
TRBJ1-4	.	.	TRBV28	CASSPWRVATNEKLFF	TGTGCCAGCAGCCCCTGGAGGGTTGCAACTAATGAAAAACTGTTTTTT
TRBJ2-6	.	once	TRBV18	CASSPFYRDSGANVLTF	TGTGCCAGCTCACCCTTTTACAGGGACTCTGGGGCCAACGTCCTGACTTTC
TRBJ2-7	.	.	TRBV20-1	CSARSGLYEQYF	TGCAGTGCTAGATCAGGGCTATACGAGCAGTACTTC
TRBJ2-7	.	.	TRBV20-1	CSARDRWDTSHEQYF	TGCAGTGCTAGAGATCGGTGGGACACTAGCCATGAGCAGTACTTC
TRBJ2-7	.	few	TRBV6-2/TRBV6-3	CASRWDNSYEQYF	TGTGCCAGCAGATGGGACAACTCCTACGAGCAGTACTTC
TRBJ2-1	TRBD1	once	TRBV4-2	CASSHAQTGKIYNEQFF	TGTGCCAGCAGCCACGCACAGACAGGGAAGATTTACAATGAGCAGTTCTTC
TRBJ2-2	.	.	TRBV10-3	CAISEGGASTGELFF	TGTGCCATCAGTGAAGGGGGTGCTAGCACCGGGGAGCTGTTTTTT
TRBJ1-1	.	.	TRBV7-9	CASRSTYSNTEAFF	TGTGCCAGCAGGTCGACATATTCGAACACTGAAGCTTTCTTT
TRBJ2-7	.	.	TRBV20-1	CSARTPGQSSGEQYF	TGCAGTGCTAGGACTCCGGGCCAATCCTCGGGCGAGCAGTACTTC
TRBJ1-5	.	.	TRBV7-9	CASSLGGSAYSNQPQHF	TGTGCCAGCAGCTTAGGGGGGTCAGCTTATAGCAATCAGCCCCAGCATTTT
TRBJ2-1	.	many	TRBV3-1	CASSHVMRRGLNEQFF	TGTGCCAGCAGCCACGTAATGAGGAGGGGGCTCAATGAGCAGTTCTTC
TRBJ1-5	.	.	TRBV4-1	CASSQDDNQPQHF	TGCGCCAGCAGCCAAGATGACAATCAGCCCCAGCATTTT
TRBJ1-5	.	.	TRBV30	CAWSVPVNSNQPQHF	TGTGCCTGGAGTGTACCAGTAAATAGCAATCAGCCCCAGCATTTT
TRBJ1-5	TRBD1	.	TRBV20-1	CSARDTPGQGDQPQHF	TGCAGTGCTAGAGATACGCCTGGACAGGGGGATCAGCCCCAGCATTTT
TRBJ1-2	.	.	TRBV20-1	CCARARLGTANYGYTF	TGCTGTGCTAGAGCCAGACTAGGTACAGCTAACTATGGCTACACCTTC
TRBJ2-3	.	.	TRBV27	CASSLRGRLGVTDTQYF	TGTGCCAGCAGCCTAAGGGGGCGACTAGGGGTTACGGATACGCAGTATTTT
TRBJ2-3	.	.	TRBV28	CASSFFVGGTDTQYF	TGTGCCAGCAGTTTTTTCGTGGGGGGCACAGATACGCAGTATTTT
TRBJ2-7	.	.	TRBV20-1	CSAPLGTYEQYF	TGCAGTGCTCCCCTGGGGACCTACGAGCAGTACTTC
TRBJ2-7	.	.	TRBV18	CASSPRGREQYF	TGTGCCAGCTCACCACGAGGAAGGGAGCAGTACTTC
TRBJ2-1	TRBD2	.	TRBV7-2	CASSLLPSGSLYNEQFF	TGTGCCAGCAGCTTATTGCCTAGCGGGAGCCTATACAATGAGCAGTTCTTC
TRBJ2-7	.	.	TRBV5-1	CASSLRGGDEQYF	TGCGCCAGCAGCTTAAGGGGGGGCGACGAGCAGTACTTC
TRBJ2-3	.	few	TRBV27	CASTRWVSNTQYF	TGTGCCAGCACCCGGTGGGTGTCAAATACGCAGTATTTT
TRBJ2-7	TRBD1	once	TRBV2	CASRGNRGPRYEQYF	TGTGCCAGCAGGGGAAACAGGGGGCCCCGCTACGAGCAGTACTTC